This TCR beta chain was documented in a study of blood T cells in healthy people across ages (dated by TCRdb to between 2014 and 2017). For context, the study as a whole: In model experiments, template switching captured about one uniquely barcoded TCR beta cDNA molecule for every two T cells. Using deep sequencing normalized with unique cDNA molecular identifiers, the study measured how TCR beta repertoire diversity changes with age. Two additional independent replicas of 1 million unique cDNA reads from the same blood draw were analyzed for two donors (one aged 18 to 29 and one aged 80 or older). Four age groups were formed from the donors: young (average roughly 15 years), middle-aged (approximately 40), aged (roughly 58) and long-lived (about 75). To avoid experimental bias, donors of different ages were randomly spread across the sequencing lanes.

What the research found in general, with its limitations: The CMV infection status of donors was not known, potentially confounding age-related changes in expanded clonotypes. Observed TCR beta diversity per million T cells fell roughly linearly with age, and a significant reduction was already apparent by age about 36. There was a strong correlation between observed TCR beta diversity and the percentage of naive T cells measured by flow cytometry. Estimates of total diversity based on one million sequenced T cells were regarded as lower bounds and as underestimates. Compared with the aged group, more naive CD4+ T cells, fewer expanded clones and increased TCR diversity were shown by the long-lived group, suggesting age selection. Because profiling used bulk unsorted PBMCs, naive and antigen-experienced compartments could not be compared conclusively.

Receptor libraries were prepared by 5' RACE. Sequencing took place on an Illumina HiSeq 2500. A second PCR of about 7 to 12 cycles was run with a J-beta primer mix and a sample-barcoded 5' primer. A template-switch 5' adaptor carrying 12 random nucleotides introduced a unique molecular identifier onto each TCR beta cDNA molecule. Each sample yielded at least 2.5 million CDR3-containing paired-end reads. All of the RNA was converted into first-strand cDNA using the Mint cDNA synthesis kit, with a TRBC-specific oligonucleotide serving as the primer. Following uracil-DNA glycosylase treatment, a first 18-cycle PCR with universal primers M1SS and BC2_uni_R was performed on all cDNA. The paper's data handling went like this. Normalization of each sample was performed by random selection of 1 million high-quality reads, each carrying a distinct molecular identifier. Reads sharing molecular identifiers were discarded rather than binned into consensus sequences. MiTCR, run with a Q25 quality threshold and the strictest error-elimination algorithm, handled CDR3 identification, clonotype clustering and error correction. Lower-bound total TCR beta diversity was estimated with a nonparametric unseen species model using Euler transformation. TCRdb cleaned the public reads at Q25 with fastp, built clones with MiXCR and kept in-frame beta chains. Identical CDR3 proteins give one entry, which carries the most common genes and DNA. TCRdb, not the original authors, processed these V and J calls. The table for this sample lists approximately 850,000 distinct CDR3 sequences; over 45% of them were counted only once. The top ten clones comprise about 20% of the sample.

As regards this clonotype: Its antigen is currently not known. No per-base quality is available; no much larger clone lies one base away.

Trimming at the junction amounts to 7 bases on V and 3 bases on J, and the germline ends lie 12 bases apart. Measured from the cysteine to the phenylalanine, the CDR3 is 13 residues long. The CDR3 DNA has 39 bases and is translated from base 1. CDR1 and CDR2 (SQVTM, ANQGSEA) derive from the germline V gene. The donors were roughly 38 Caucasian individuals from Russia, aged 6 to 90 years, who were systemically healthy. Each donor gave ten milliliters of peripheral blood, collected into EDTA-treated Vacutainer tubes. Ficoll-Paque density-gradient centrifugation was used to isolate PBMCs, with at least 6 million obtained per sample. Total RNA was extracted from PBMCs with Trizol reagent, with at least 6 micrograms obtained per sample. The percentages of naive CD45RAhigh/CD27high T cells were determined by flow cytometry on a PBMC aliquot from every donor.

Specimen: blood. The chain is assembled from TRBV29-1 and TRBJ2-2, and TRBD1 may be the D gene, going by 6 matching bases. The receptor comes from a man aged 25 to 40 in good health. The CDR3 region has the sequence CSARTGYTGELFF. Here is the DNA: TGCAGCGCCCGAACAGGGTACACCGGGGAGCTGTTTTTT.